The rows below give T cell receptor beta chains drawn from one sample of a study of lymphopenia after photon versus proton radiotherapy. Generated by immunoSEQ multiplex PCR, the TCRdb table keeps only in-frame clones and is missing some. The table has under 80,000 clones, more than 75% seen once. The sample consisted of peripheral blood, taken from a patient treated with photon-based radiotherapy. Every receptor here comes from a man aged 40-50 years with gastric cancer. Both conserved end residues are trimmed from each CDR3.

>TRBV10-3|TRBJ2-5|12
AISESSRKETQY
>TRBV19|TRBJ1-1|13
ASSPRTGVGTEAF
>TRBV29-1|TRBJ2-3|10
SVEARTDTQY
>TRBV13|TRBJ2-3|14
ASSPQERLAANTQY
>TRBV2|TRBJ2-1|12
ASSEYVTSHEQF
>TRBV2|TRBJ1-1|17
ASGPRFRRARRSNTEAF
>TRBV25-1|TRBJ1-4|10
ASRVAFGKLF
>TRBV25-1|TRBJ2-5|12
ASEGGGRGETQY
>TRBV18|TRBJ2-5|11
ASSPGTQETQY
>TRBV7-9|TRBJ2-7|14
ASSLGDGGVFEEQY
>TRBV6-5|TRBJ2-1|13
ASSVRLAGAFGQF
>TRBV11-2|TRBJ1-1|15
ASSSRLGTGWNTEAF
>TRBV2|.|11
ASSELENYEQY
>TRBV7-2|TRBJ1-6|13
ASSLGEAAASPLH
>TRBV6-1|TRBJ2-3|12
ASTVRVNTDTQY
>TRBV19|TRBJ1-2|13
ASSPGSRADYGYT
>TRBV28|TRBJ2-7|14
ASSFETGRTSYEQY
>TRBV4-1|TRBJ1-5|12
ASSGTGTGQPQH
>TRBV12-5|TRBJ1-1|13
ASGLAGGGRTEAF
>TRBV7-9|TRBJ1-1|12
ASSSTGTNNEAF
>TRBV6-1|TRBJ1-6|11
ASSSRTGSPLH
>TRBV18|TRBJ2-2|15
ASSPRTGASGTGELF
>TRBV16|TRBJ1-2|12
ASSQSRTGVGYT
>TRBV19|TRBJ1-1|13
ASSMDIRTGAEAF
>TRBV7-9|TRBJ2-2|12
ASSFTGFAGELF
>TRBV5-4|TRBJ2-7|13
ASSIAGTLSYEQY
>TRBV4-2|TRBJ2-2|13
ASRNGGGASGELF
>TRBV7-2|TRBJ2-2|14
ASSLPASGDTGELF
>TRBV7-9|TRBJ2-3|13
ASSLRTGGKDTQY
>TRBV5-4|TRBJ1-1|12
ASSLQGAVTEAF
>TRBV15|TRBJ2-5|12
ATSSFTGPETQY
>TRBV5-1|TRBJ1-2|14
ASSLGTGGSNYGYT
>TRBV30|TRBJ2-3|12
AWSGTVNTDTQY
>TRBV6-5|TRBJ1-4|13
ASSPTGSTNEKLF
>TRBV4-1|TRBJ1-2|12
ASSPWLDLYGYT
>TRBV4-1|TRBJ1-1|12
ASSQVPRVVEAF
>TRBV7-2|TRBJ2-1|11
ASSLAPRNEQF
>TRBV5-4|TRBJ2-2|13
ASSLGITNTGELF
>TRBV5-1|TRBJ1-1|10
ASSLGWTEAF
>TRBV6-5|TRBJ2-5|12
ASSYSPGYETQY
>TRBV7-9|TRBJ1-6|12
ASSSDRESSPLH
>TRBV2|TRBJ2-3|9
ASSDSDTQY
>TRBV5-1|TRBJ1-1|11
ASSLQMNTEAF
>TRBV10-3|TRBJ2-5|14
AISETGPRGGETQY
>TRBV9|TRBJ2-6|16
ASSPNRGRGAGANVLT
>TRBV5-1|TRBJ1-2|15
ASSLASRVATNYGYT
>TRBV30|TRBJ1-2|11
AWGQVGLGGYT
>TRBV11-2|TRBJ2-3|13
ASSLEYTSTDTQY
>TRBV4-3|TRBJ2-3|12
ASSQEGQGGTQY
>TRBV5-1|TRBJ2-7|13
ASSLAVQALYEQY